This is a list of T cell receptor beta chains from one sample in a study of blood T cell repertoires in COVID-19. TCRdb's table, derived via immunoSEQ multiplex PCR, lists solely in-frame clones and lacks some. The sample lists roughly 670,000 clones, about nine tenths occurring once. The sequencing input was peripheral blood. The receptors were gathered from a woman younger than 35 with acute or convalescent COVID-19. Both conserved end residues are part of each CDR3. The order of the fields is V gene, J gene, D gene, clone size, CDR3 DNA, CDR3 protein. D genes are given only for firm matches. Clone size is stated in some rows and not others, as once, few, many or a class when expanded.

v_call: TRBV25-1
j_call: TRBJ1-1
d_call: NA
clone_size: once
cdr3_nt: TGTGCCAGCAGGATCCGGGCTGAAGCTTTCTTT
cdr3_aa: CASRIRAEAFF

v_call: TRBV5-1
j_call: TRBJ2-7
d_call: TRBD1
clone_size: NA
cdr3_nt: TGCGCCAGCAGCTGGGGGGACAGGGAGGTTTACGAGCAGTACTTC
cdr3_aa: CASSWGDREVYEQYF

v_call: TRBV5-1
j_call: TRBJ1-2
d_call: TRBD1
clone_size: NA
cdr3_nt: TGCGCCAGCAGCTTGGAGGGGGCGGGAGGCTACACCTTC
cdr3_aa: CASSLEGAGGYTF

v_call: TRBV5-1
j_call: TRBJ2-3
d_call: TRBD2
clone_size: once
cdr3_nt: TGCGCCAGCAGCTCCTATAGCGGGATCACAGATACGCAGTATTTT
cdr3_aa: CASSSYSGITDTQYF

v_call: TRBV7-2
j_call: TRBJ2-1
d_call: NA
clone_size: NA
cdr3_nt: TGTGCCAGCAGCTTAATAGGGGGGGTGTGGGCCTTGGATGAGCAGTTCTTC
cdr3_aa: CASSLIGGVWALDEQFF

v_call: TRBV21-1
j_call: TRBJ2-5
d_call: NA
clone_size: NA
cdr3_nt: TGTGCCAGCAGCAAAAGGCTCCAAGAAGCGGAGATTCAAGAGACCCAGTACTTC
cdr3_aa: CASSKRLQEAEIQETQYF

v_call: TRBV9
j_call: TRBJ2-2
d_call: NA
clone_size: NA
cdr3_nt: TGTGCCAGCAGCGTAGAGGGGGCGGGGACCGGGGAGCTGTTTTTT
cdr3_aa: CASSVEGAGTGELFF

v_call: TRBV14
j_call: TRBJ2-3
d_call: NA
clone_size: NA
cdr3_nt: TGTGCCAGCAGCCAAGAAGACCAGGCCCAGTATTTT
cdr3_aa: CASSQEDQAQYF

v_call: TRBV20-1
j_call: TRBJ2-1
d_call: NA
clone_size: NA
cdr3_nt: TGCAGTGCTAGTGACCCCCTCTACAATGAGCAGTTCTTC
cdr3_aa: CSASDPLYNEQFF

v_call: TRBV11-2
j_call: TRBJ2-7
d_call: NA
clone_size: NA
cdr3_nt: TGTGCCAGCAGCTTAGGCGCAGGCCTCTCCTACGAGCAGTACTTC
cdr3_aa: CASSLGAGLSYEQYF

v_call: TRBV6-1
j_call: TRBJ2-3
d_call: TRBD1
clone_size: NA
cdr3_nt: TGTGCCAGCAGTGATAGACAGGGTGCAGATACGCAGTATTTT
cdr3_aa: CASSDRQGADTQYF

v_call: TRBV28
j_call: TRBJ1-5
d_call: NA
clone_size: NA
cdr3_nt: TGTGCCAGCAGTTTAGGGGCAGCCTTGGGCAATCAGCCCCAGCATTTT
cdr3_aa: CASSLGAALGNQPQHF

v_call: TRBV5-5
j_call: TRBJ1-1
d_call: TRBD1
clone_size: NA
cdr3_nt: TGTGCCAGCAGCTCTCTACTTACAGGGGGCACTGAAGCTTTCTTT
cdr3_aa: CASSSLLTGGTEAFF

v_call: TRBV4-1
j_call: TRBJ2-4
d_call: TRBD1
clone_size: NA
cdr3_nt: TGCGCCAGCAGCCAAGAGAGGGGGCTAGCCAAAAACATTCAGTACTTC
cdr3_aa: CASSQERGLAKNIQYF

v_call: TRBV6-5
j_call: TRBJ2-1
d_call: NA
clone_size: NA
cdr3_nt: TGTGCCAGCAGTTTGAGGAATGAGCAGTTCTTC
cdr3_aa: CASSLRNEQFF

v_call: TRBV6-5
j_call: TRBJ2-7
d_call: NA
clone_size: NA
cdr3_nt: TGTGCCAGCAGTTACTCGATTCGGGGAACCTACGAGCAGTACTTC
cdr3_aa: CASSYSIRGTYEQYF

v_call: TRBV5-4
j_call: TRBJ1-5
d_call: TRBD1
clone_size: NA
cdr3_nt: TGTGCCAGCAGCGGCCTACAGGGGCCCTACAGCAATCAGCCCCAGCATTTT
cdr3_aa: CASSGLQGPYSNQPQHF

v_call: TRBV5-8
j_call: TRBJ1-1
d_call: TRBD1
clone_size: NA
cdr3_nt: TGTGCCAGCAGCTTGAGGACAGGGGAGCTTGGAGCTTTCTTT
cdr3_aa: CASSLRTGELGAFF

v_call: TRBV6-2/TRBV6-3
j_call: TRBJ1-2
d_call: TRBD1
clone_size: NA
cdr3_nt: TGTGCCAGCAGTTACGCCTCCGGGACAGCTAACTATGGCTACACCTTC
cdr3_aa: CASSYASGTANYGYTF

v_call: TRBV12-3/TRBV12-4
j_call: TRBJ2-7
d_call: NA
clone_size: few
cdr3_nt: TGTGCCAGCAGTTGGACGGGAACCTACGAGCAGTACTTC
cdr3_aa: CASSWTGTYEQYF

v_call: TRBV6-5
j_call: TRBJ2-7
d_call: NA
clone_size: NA
cdr3_nt: TGTGCCAGCAGTTACTCTGCCAAGCCCTACGAGCAGTACTTC
cdr3_aa: CASSYSAKPYEQYF

v_call: TRBV4-1
j_call: TRBJ1-5
d_call: NA
clone_size: NA
cdr3_nt: TGCGCCAGCAGCCAAGGACCCACCGGGGGCAATCAGCCCCAGCATTTT
cdr3_aa: CASSQGPTGGNQPQHF

v_call: TRBV30
j_call: TRBJ1-2
d_call: NA
clone_size: NA
cdr3_nt: TGTGCCTGGAGTGGCGACTTGGCTAACTATGGCTACACCTTC
cdr3_aa: CAWSGDLANYGYTF

v_call: TRBV2
j_call: TRBJ2-6
d_call: NA
clone_size: NA
cdr3_nt: TGTGCCAGCAGTGCAGGGCCTTTTACCTCTGGGGCCAACGTCCTGACTTTC
cdr3_aa: CASSAGPFTSGANVLTF

v_call: TRBV7-9
j_call: TRBJ2-3
d_call: TRBD2
clone_size: NA
cdr3_nt: TGTGCCAGCAGCCAACGAGCGGGGGGGCTCGTAGATACGCAGTATTTT
cdr3_aa: CASSQRAGGLVDTQYF

v_call: TRBV3-1/TRBV3-2
j_call: TRBJ1-5
d_call: NA
clone_size: NA
cdr3_nt: TGTGCCAGCAGCCATCAGGGAAATCAGCCCCAGCATTTT
cdr3_aa: CASSHQGNQPQHF

v_call: TRBV18
j_call: TRBJ1-1
d_call: TRBD1
clone_size: NA
cdr3_nt: TGTGCCAGCTCACCACCGAACAGGGGGGTCACTGAAGCTTTCTTT
cdr3_aa: CASSPPNRGVTEAFF

v_call: TRBV29-1
j_call: TRBJ2-1
d_call: NA
clone_size: NA
cdr3_nt: TGCAGCGTTGGAGACAGCTACAATGAGCAGTTCTTC
cdr3_aa: CSVGDSYNEQFF

v_call: TRBV18
j_call: TRBJ1-5
d_call: NA
clone_size: NA
cdr3_nt: TGTGCCAGCTCACCAAGCCGGGATCAGCCCCAGCATTTT
cdr3_aa: CASSPSRDQPQHF

v_call: TRBV6-4
j_call: TRBJ2-1
d_call: TRBD1
clone_size: NA
cdr3_nt: TGTGCCAGCAGTCGAGACAGGGGTAACAATGAGCAGTTCTTC
cdr3_aa: CASSRDRGNNEQFF

v_call: TRBV11-3
j_call: TRBJ1-1
d_call: NA
clone_size: NA
cdr3_nt: TGTGCCAGCAGCTTCGGGGGGAACGCTGAAGCTTTCTTT
cdr3_aa: CASSFGGNAEAFF

v_call: TRBV6-5
j_call: TRBJ2-7
d_call: NA
clone_size: once
cdr3_nt: TGTGCCAGCAGTTACTCGTTGGAAGGGGGTTCCTACGAGCAGTACTTC
cdr3_aa: CASSYSLEGGSYEQYF

v_call: TRBV4-3
j_call: TRBJ2-7
d_call: TRBD1
clone_size: NA
cdr3_nt: TGCGCCAGCAGCCTAGGGACAGGGACCGAGCAGTACTTC
cdr3_aa: CASSLGTGTEQYF

v_call: TRBV25-1
j_call: TRBJ2-1
d_call: NA
clone_size: NA
cdr3_nt: TGTGCCAGCAGTGCAAGGGAGGTTCGGAACAATGAGCAGTTCTTC
cdr3_aa: CASSAREVRNNEQFF

v_call: TRBV2
j_call: TRBJ1-4
d_call: NA
clone_size: NA
cdr3_nt: TGTGCCAGCATAGGAGGGGATGATAATGAAAAACTGTTTTTT
cdr3_aa: CASIGGDDNEKLFF

v_call: TRBV24-1
j_call: TRBJ2-5
d_call: NA
clone_size: NA
cdr3_nt: TGTGCCACCAGTGAGCCGGACAACAGGGAGACCCAGTACTTC
cdr3_aa: CATSEPDNRETQYF

v_call: TRBV2
j_call: TRBJ1-1
d_call: NA
clone_size: NA
cdr3_nt: TGTGCCAGCAGTGCAGCGGCTTCTACAGGGAGAAAAATGAACACTGAAGCTTTCTTT
cdr3_aa: CASSAAASTGRKMNTEAFF

v_call: TRBV12-3/TRBV12-4
j_call: TRBJ2-1
d_call: NA
clone_size: NA
cdr3_nt: TGTGCCAGCAGTTTAGTTCGGGGAGGTGAGCAGTTCTTC
cdr3_aa: CASSLVRGGEQFF

v_call: TRBV15
j_call: TRBJ2-4
d_call: NA
clone_size: NA
cdr3_nt: TGTGCCACCAGCAGAGCTTTTATAGACAAAAACATTCAGTACTTC
cdr3_aa: CATSRAFIDKNIQYF

v_call: TRBV11-2
j_call: TRBJ1-1
d_call: NA
clone_size: NA
cdr3_nt: TGTGCCAGCGTTCTAGCCCCGAACACTGAAGCTTTCTTT
cdr3_aa: CASVLAPNTEAFF

v_call: TRBV7-9
j_call: TRBJ1-2
d_call: NA
clone_size: once
cdr3_nt: TGTGCCAGCAGCTTCGACAATAGCTACACCTTC
cdr3_aa: CASSFDNSYTF

v_call: TRBV21-1
j_call: TRBJ1-1
d_call: NA
clone_size: NA
cdr3_nt: TGTGCCAGCAGCGTTCCGGGACAGCCTCTAATGAACACTGAAGCTTTCTTT
cdr3_aa: CASSVPGQPLMNTEAFF

v_call: TRBV19
j_call: TRBJ1-4
d_call: TRBD1
clone_size: once
cdr3_nt: TGTGCCACCACCCGAAACACAGGGGAGTCGGAAAAACTGTTTTTT
cdr3_aa: CATTRNTGESEKLFF

v_call: TRBV11-3
j_call: TRBJ2-3
d_call: NA
clone_size: NA
cdr3_nt: TGTGCCAGCCGCCCTTACGTAGTACAGGCCCGCTTGACAGATACGCAGTATTTT
cdr3_aa: CASRPYVVQARLTDTQYF

v_call: TRBV2
j_call: TRBJ1-5
d_call: NA
clone_size: NA
cdr3_nt: TGTGCCAGCAGTGAAGAGACAGAGAATCAGCCCCAGCATTTT
cdr3_aa: CASSEETENQPQHF

v_call: TRBV11-2
j_call: TRBJ1-4
d_call: NA
clone_size: NA
cdr3_nt: TGTGCCAGCAGCTACGGCGGGGGAACTAATGAAAAACTGTTTTTT
cdr3_aa: CASSYGGGTNEKLFF

v_call: TRBV3-1/TRBV3-2
j_call: TRBJ2-7
d_call: TRBD1
clone_size: NA
cdr3_nt: TGTGCCAGCAGCCAAGGCCGACAGGGGTACGAGCAGTACTTC
cdr3_aa: CASSQGRQGYEQYF

v_call: TRBV6-5
j_call: TRBJ2-7
d_call: TRBD2
clone_size: NA
cdr3_nt: TGTGCCAGCAGTTACTCGAATCCTAGCGGGGCCTACGAGCAGTACTTC
cdr3_aa: CASSYSNPSGAYEQYF

v_call: TRBV27
j_call: TRBJ1-2
d_call: NA
clone_size: NA
cdr3_nt: TGTGCCAGCAGTCCGTACAGGGTTCATGGCTACACCTTC
cdr3_aa: CASSPYRVHGYTF

v_call: TRBV28
j_call: TRBJ2-7
d_call: TRBD2
clone_size: NA
cdr3_nt: TGTGCCAGCAGTAACGGGGGGACCGGGAGCTCCTACGAGCAGTACTTC
cdr3_aa: CASSNGGTGSSYEQYF

v_call: TRBV7-9
j_call: TRBJ1-2
d_call: NA
clone_size: NA
cdr3_nt: TGTGCCAGCAGCCCCCCCGTAGGCTCCGGGGATGGCTACACCTTC
cdr3_aa: CASSPPVGSGDGYTF

v_call: TRBV5-6
j_call: TRBJ2-1
d_call: TRBD1
clone_size: NA
cdr3_nt: TGTGCCAGCAGTTACGGGACAGGGAGCTCCTACAATGAGCAGTTCTTC
cdr3_aa: CASSYGTGSSYNEQFF

v_call: TRBV5-1
j_call: TRBJ1-2
d_call: TRBD1
clone_size: NA
cdr3_nt: TGCGCCAGCAGCCTGACAGGGGGCGATGGCTACACCTTC
cdr3_aa: CASSLTGGDGYTF

v_call: TRBV18
j_call: TRBJ2-7
d_call: TRBD1
clone_size: NA
cdr3_nt: TGTGCCAGCTCCCGACAGGGTCCCTCCTACGAGCAGTACTTC
cdr3_aa: CASSRQGPSYEQYF

v_call: TRBV19
j_call: TRBJ2-2
d_call: NA
clone_size: few
cdr3_nt: TGTGCCACCCTACCCCAGGGTAGAGGCGGGGAGCTGTTTTTT
cdr3_aa: CATLPQGRGGELFF

v_call: TRBV19
j_call: TRBJ2-7
d_call: NA
clone_size: NA
cdr3_nt: TGTGCCAGTAGTCCGCGGGATGGCTCCTACGAGCAGTACTTC
cdr3_aa: CASSPRDGSYEQYF

v_call: TRBV15
j_call: TRBJ2-7
d_call: TRBD1
clone_size: NA
cdr3_nt: TGTGCCACCAGCAGAACCACAGGGGGCCCCTACGAGCAGTACTTC
cdr3_aa: CATSRTTGGPYEQYF

v_call: TRBV27
j_call: TRBJ2-1
d_call: NA
clone_size: NA
cdr3_nt: TGTGCCAGCAGTAACCCGGAGGTCTCCTACAATGAGCAGTTCTTC
cdr3_aa: CASSNPEVSYNEQFF